One and the same sample provided the 32 T cell receptor beta chains below, sequenced in a study of cytomegalovirus exposure and HLA in healthy donors. 60 Vbeta and 13 Jbeta primers were used in PCR. Libraries were prepared by immunoSEQ multiplex PCR; TCRdb keeps only in-frame clonotypes and omits some of them. The table for this sample gives roughly 35,000 clones. The specimen was PBMCs. These receptors were collected from a woman aged 40 to 55 in good health and CMV-seropositive.

The J gene is TRBJ1-5, the V gene TRBV5-5; TRBD1 aligns across 8 bases. From germline, CDR1 is SGHKS and CDR2 YYEKEE (reference sequence). The CDR3 is made up of 20 amino acids. J lost 1 base, V lost 0 bases, and 15 bases had no gene match. Here the CDR3 reads CASSLGMWTGYLESNQPQHF. DNA for the CDR3: TGTGCCAGCAGCTTGGGCATGTGGACAGGGTACTTGGAAAGCAATCAGCCCCAGCATTTT.

CDR3: CASSDSGINESTQYF. DNA for the CDR3: TGTGCCAGCAGTGACTCGGGTATAAACGAGTCGACCCAGTACTTC. The chain links TRBV6-1 to TRBJ2-5, with D unclear. The CDR3 extends over 15 amino acids. Between the trimmed V and J ends, which lost 3 bases and 7 bases, there was a span of 18 bases. Germline assignment: CDR1 MNHNS and CDR2 SASEGT.

V is TRBV7-8 and J is TRBJ1-1; a weak D match, TRBD1 (6 bases). Deletions cut 11 bases from V and 0 bases from J, with 13 bases between. From germline, CDR1 is SGHVS and CDR2 FQNEAQ. This CDR3 has 13 residues. DNA for the CDR3: TGTGCCGGGGCAAACAGGGTGAACACTGAAGCTTTCTTT. Residues: CAGANRVNTEAFF.

The chain combines TRBV11-1 with TRBJ2-1; 10 nucleotides align to TRBD2. This CDR3 region has 18 residues. V dropped 1 base and J dropped 6; count of bases not matched to a gene: 12. Germline loops: CDR1 SGHAT, CDR2 FQDESV (reference sequence). The CDR3: CASSLGFSGRAFFNEQFF. The CDR3 DNA follows: TGTGCCAGCAGCTTAGGCTTCAGCGGGAGGGCCTTTTTCAATGAGCAGTTCTTC. The complete variable domain, with remaining parts taken from reference TRBV11-1 and TRBJ2-1, reads EAEVAQSPRYKITEKSQAVAFWCDPISGHATLYWYRQILGQGPELLVQFQDESVVDDSQLPKDRFSAERLKGVDSTLKIQPAELGDSAMYLCASSLGFSGRAFFNEQFFGPGTRLTVL.

The rearrangement links TRBV7-9 to TRBJ2-3; possible D gene TRBD1, 6 bases. CDR1 is SEHNR and CDR2 is FQNEAQ in the germline V gene (reference sequence). V lost 1 base, J lost 4 bases, and 15 bases lay in between. This CDR3 has 16 residues. Here the CDR3 DNA reads TGTGCCAGCAGCTTAGGGGCAGGGGTTGATGCAGATACGCAGTATTTT. Its protein is CASSLGAGVDADTQYF.

The chain recombines TRBV6-1 with TRBJ1-4; TRBD1 aligns across 9 bases. Germline lookup yields CDR1 MNHNS and CDR2 SASEGT. V was clipped by 7 bases and J by 6 bases; unmatched bases: 6. The CDR3 length is 14 residues. In DNA, the CDR3 is TGTGCCAGCAACCCGACAGGGGGTGATGAAAAACTGTTTTTT. Translated, it gives CASNPTGGDEKLFF.

The V call is TRBV11-2, the J call TRBJ2-3; unclear D gene. CDR1 is SGHAT, CDR2 FQNNGV, per germline. V was trimmed by 1 base and J by 5 bases, leaving 10 bases between them. This CDR3 spans 14 amino acids. DNA of the CDR3: TGTGCCAGCAGCTTAGTCTTATCCAGAGATACGCAGTATTTT. Its translation: CASSLVLSRDTQYF.

The chain combines TRBV7-3 with TRBJ2-1; 7 bases line up with TRBD2. From germline, CDR1 is SGHTA and CDR2 FQGTGA. The CDR3 runs to 15 residues. The V and J ends lost 5 bases and 0 bases, in that order; junction bases with no gene match: 4. CDR3 in amino acids: CASSALAGSYNEQFF. DNA of the CDR3: TGTGCCAGCAGCGCGTTAGCGGGCTCCTACAATGAGCAGTTCTTC.

The rearrangement uses TRBV9 and TRBJ2-5, with 8 bases lining up with TRBD2. Unmatched junction bases numbered 7, after V lost 4 bases and J lost 5 bases. Germline V gene sequence: CDR1 SGDLS, CDR2 YYNGEE. There are 14 residues in the CDR3. The CDR3 region has the DNA TGTGCCAGCAGCCCCGCGGGGGGTTGGGAGACCCAGTACTTC. Translation gives CASSPAGGWETQYF.

J is TRBJ2-5 and V is TRBV19, with D possibly TRBD1 on 5 matching bases. Trimming stripped 3 bases from V and 11 bases from J, with 16 bases between. The germline V gene encodes CDR1 LNHDA and CDR2 SQIVND (reference sequence). The CDR3 length is 13 residues. CDR3 sequence (DNA): TGTGCCAGTAGTATCTCAGGCAGGGCAGAGCAGTACTTC. Protein sequence: CASSISGRAEQYF.

This chain connects TRBV7-9 to TRBJ2-1, with TRBD2 matching over 9 bases. V shed 1 base and J 7 bases; nucleotides not matched to a gene: 14. The CDR3 extends over 18 amino acids. CDR1 is SEHNR, CDR2 FQNEAQ, per germline (reference sequence). In DNA, the CDR3 is TGTGCCAGCAGCTTAGGTCTCTTAGCGGGAGTGGAAGGGAATGAGCAGTTCTTC. This encodes CASSLGLLAGVEGNEQFF.

The chain joins TRBV29-1 to TRBJ2-1, with D tentatively TRBD2 (5 bases). Germline CDR1 SQVTM, CDR2 ANQGSEA. The CDR3 is 13 amino acids. V lost 4 bases to trimming and J lost 5 bases, with 12 bases between them. As DNA, the CDR3 is TGCAGCGTTGCACGGTCGCGGGACAATGAGCAGTTCTTC. This encodes CSVARSRDNEQFF.

The V call is TRBV18, the J call TRBJ2-6; D not certain. Between the trimmed V and J ends, which lost 3 bases and 2 bases, there was a span of 17 bases. The CDR3 contains 18 residues. Germline lookup yields CDR1 KGHSH and CDR2 LQKENI. Here the CDR3 reads CASSPRSPTLTGANVLTF. For the CDR3, the DNA is TGTGCCAGCTCACCCCGGAGCCCAACTCTGACTGGGGCCAACGTCCTGACTTTC.

The chain has TRBV4-2 and TRBJ1-5; D remains ambiguous. This CDR3 is 14 amino acids long. V shed 1 base and J shed 2 bases, with 6 bases lying between them. Germline CDR1 reads LGHNA; CDR2 reads YNFKEQ. CDR3 bases: TGTGCCAGCAGCCAAGTCCTTGGCAATCAGCCCCAGCATTTT. Translating it yields CASSQVLGNQPQHF.

V gene TRBV7-8 combines with J gene TRBJ2-7, with D perhaps TRBD2 (6 bases). The CDR3 is 15 residues long. Trimming removed 5 bases at V and 3 bases at J, with 17 bases between. The germline V gene encodes CDR1 SGHVS and CDR2 FQNEAQ. DNA for the CDR3: TGTGCCAGCAGCGAAATGACTAGAAGGAACTACGAGCAGTACTTC. Translating it yields CASSEMTRRNYEQYF.

This chain links TRBV4-3 with TRBJ2-1; 10 bases align to TRBD2. The V gene end was trimmed by 0 bases and the J gene end by 6 bases; junction bases not matched to a gene: 8. CDR1 LGHNA and CDR2 YSLEER come from the germline V gene. This CDR3 has 17 residues. The CDR3: CASSQDLRLAGANEQFF. The CDR3 coding sequence is TGCGCCAGCAGCCAAGATTTGCGGCTAGCGGGAGCCAATGAGCAGTTCTTC.

The V call is TRBV6-5, the J call TRBJ1-6; D is unresolved. Germline V gene lookup returns CDR1 MNHEY and CDR2 SVGAGI. The V gene lost 0 bases and the J gene lost 10 bases, with 13 bases spanning the gap. This CDR3 is 15 amino acids long. The chain's CDR3 is CASSYSILGGSPLHF. CDR3 coding DNA: TGTGCCAGCAGTTACTCTATCCTTGGAGGGTCACCCCTCCACTTT.

This chain connects TRBV10-3 to TRBJ1-2, with TRBD1 matching over 9 bases. Germline V gene sequence: CDR1 ENHRY, CDR2 SYGVKD. V was clipped by 0 bases and J by 2 bases; unmatched bases: 4. This CDR3 has 16 residues. As DNA, the CDR3 is TGTGCCATCAGTGAGTCGATGACAGGGGGAAACTATGGCTACACCTTC. Amino acid sequence: CAISESMTGGNYGYTF.

The rearrangement links TRBV5-6 to TRBJ2-5; 12 bases agree with TRBD2. J lost 3 bases, V lost 4 bases, and 10 bases had no gene match. Looked up from germline, CDR1 is SGHDT and CDR2 is YYEEEE. The CDR3 spans 17 residues. CDR3 in amino acids: CASSLRLAGDHKETQYF. CDR3 nucleotide sequence: TGTGCCAGCAGCCTAAGACTAGCGGGGGACCATAAAGAGACCCAGTACTTC.

The chain is built from TRBV7-2 and TRBJ1-5; 9 positions match TRBD1. Germline assignment: CDR1 SGHTA and CDR2 FQGNSA. CDR3 length equals 15 residues. V shed 5 bases, J shed 6 bases, and the junction held 8 bases outside the gene matches. CDR3 in amino acids: CASSVKDRGVQPQHF. Written as DNA, the CDR3 is TGTGCCAGCAGCGTCAAAGACAGGGGGGTTCAGCCCCAGCATTTT.

The chain carries TRBV7-9 and TRBJ2-3; 7 bases fit TRBD2. The CDR3 has 15 residues. With 1 base clipped from V and 6 bases from J, the junction kept 7 bases outside the gene matches. Germline V gives CDR1 SEHNR, CDR2 FQNEAQ (reference sequence). CDR3 in amino acids: CASSLGGTTIDTQYF. The CDR3 bases are TGTGCCAGCAGCTTAGGCGGGACTACTATCGATACGCAGTATTTT.

On this clone: Other DNA sequences in the sample encode the same CDR3. V usage is TRBV29-1 and J usage is TRBJ2-5; 7 nucleotides align to TRBD1. The CDR3 spans 15 residues. Germline V gene data show CDR1 as SQVTM and CDR2 as ANQGSEA. The CDR3 region has the DNA TGCAGTGCTAGAAACCGGGACAGCGACCAAGAGACCCAGTACTTC. Translated, it gives CSARNRDSDQETQYF.

V gene TRBV6-5 combines with J gene TRBJ2-4; 7 nucleotides match TRBD1. V shed 6 bases, J shed 3 bases, and the junction held 2 bases outside the gene matches. Germline values: CDR1 MNHEY, CDR2 SVGAGI. CDR3 length: 13 amino acids. The CDR3 coding sequence is TGTGCCAGCAGCGACAGGGTCAAAAACATTCAGTACTTC. Translated, it gives CASSDRVKNIQYF.

The chain joins TRBV7-8 to TRBJ2-3, with D maybe TRBD2 (7 bases). The CDR3 loop spans 15 amino acids. CDR1 and CDR2 from the germline V gene are SGHVS and FQNEAQ. Trimming stripped 5 bases from V and 4 bases from J, with 16 bases between. In nucleotides, the CDR3 is TGTGCCAGCAGCCCAGGGGAGGGGTGGGCAGATACGCAGTATTTT. It codes for CASSPGEGWADTQYF.

The J gene is TRBJ2-2, the V gene TRBV9; the D gene is possibly TRBD2 (7 bases). CDR1 and CDR2 (germline): SGDLS, YYNGEE. V lost 6 bases to trimming and J lost 0 bases, with 15 bases between them. This CDR3 is built from 16 residues. The CDR3 bases are TGTGCCAGCAAACGCGGGGGCGGGACGAACACCGGGGAGCTGTTTTTT. The encoded protein is CASKRGGGTNTGELFF.

The rearrangement uses TRBV28 and TRBJ2-7, with D tentatively TRBD1 (5 bases). The CDR3 has 15 amino acids. V was shortened by 2 bases and J by 0 bases, with 11 bases between the two germline ends. Per germline, CDR1 MDHEN and CDR2 SYDVKM. The CDR3 region has the DNA TGTGCCAGCAGTTTACCAGGGATCTACTCCTACGAGCAGTACTTC. It codes for CASSLPGIYSYEQYF.

The chain couples TRBV19 to TRBJ1-2, with a tentative D call TRBD1 (6 bases). V lost 5 bases and J 8 bases, leaving 21 bases between the germline ends. This CDR3 has 15 amino acids. Per germline, CDR1 LNHDA and CDR2 SQIVND (reference sequence). The CDR3 is CASSARQETMSGYTF. The CDR3 DNA sequence: TGTGCCAGTAGTGCTCGACAGGAAACCATGTCCGGCTACACCTTC.

V is TRBV28 and J is TRBJ1-2; D unresolved. Germline V gene lookup returns CDR1 MDHEN and CDR2 SYDVKM. The CDR3 contains 13 residues. Trimming pared 6 bases from V and 4 bases from J, leaving 12 bases between. CDR3 sequence (DNA): TGTGCCAGCAGACTCGACATGGTCTATGGCTACACCTTC. Encoded protein: CASRLDMVYGYTF.

The rearrangement links TRBV25-1 to TRBJ1-6; D uncertain. The CDR3 contains 14 residues. Trimming stripped 4 bases from V and 7 bases from J, with 11 bases between. Germline loops: CDR1 MGHDK, CDR2 SYGVNS. The CDR3 sequence: CASSVGSLNSPLHF. The DNA for the CDR3 is TGTGCCAGCAGTGTTGGCAGTCTGAATTCACCCCTCCACTTT.

The chain combines TRBV19 with TRBJ2-7, with D perhaps TRBD1 (6 bases). V lost 6 bases, J lost 2 bases, and 17 bases lay in between. Germline lookup yields CDR1 LNHDA and CDR2 SQIVND (reference sequence). This CDR3 has 15 amino acids. CDR3 residues: CASRVVGRGAYEQYF. CDR3 nucleotide sequence: TGTGCCAGTAGGGTAGTCGGCAGGGGTGCCTACGAGCAGTACTTC.

The chain recombines TRBV30 with TRBJ2-3, with 7 bases fitting TRBD2. Germline values: CDR1 GTSNPN, CDR2 SVGIG (reference sequence). The CDR3 is made up of 13 amino acids. With 2 bases clipped from V and 5 bases from J, the junction kept 4 bases outside the gene matches. The CDR3 region has the DNA TGTGCCTGGAGTAGGCGGGAGAGAGATACGCAGTATTTT. Amino acids: CAWSRRERDTQYF.

The V and J genes are TRBV18 and TRBJ2-7; 9 positions match TRBD1. CDR3 length: 15 amino acids. The V and J ends lost 2 bases and 0 bases, in that order; junction bases with no gene match: 2. In germline, CDR1 is KGHSH, CDR2 LQKENI. CDR3 nucleotides: TGTGCCAGCTCACCAACAGGGGGCCTCTCCTACGAGCAGTACTTC. It specifies CASSPTGGLSYEQYF.